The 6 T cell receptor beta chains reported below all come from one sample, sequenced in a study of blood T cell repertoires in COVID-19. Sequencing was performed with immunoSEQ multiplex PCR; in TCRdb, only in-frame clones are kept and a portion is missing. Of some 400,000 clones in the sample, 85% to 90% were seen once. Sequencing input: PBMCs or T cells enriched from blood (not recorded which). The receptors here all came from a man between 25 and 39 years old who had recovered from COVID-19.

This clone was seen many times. The CDR3 is CASSQDRLVNYGYTF. CDR3 coding DNA: TGTGCCAGCAGCCAAGACAGGTTGGTTAACTATGGCTACACCTTC. The gene calls are TRBV3-1 (or the pseudogene TRBV3-2) and TRBJ1-2; D ambiguous. The V gene lost 0 bases and the J gene lost 1 base, with 9 bases spanning the gap. The CDR3 extends over 15 amino acids. The germline gives CDR1 LGHDT, CDR2 YNNKEL (reference sequence).

The CDR3 coding sequence is TGTGCCAGCAGCTTTGGAGACAGGGACTCCTACGAGCAGTACTTC. This translates into CASSFGDRDSYEQYF. The chain couples TRBV7-2 to TRBJ2-7, with TRBD1 identical over 7 bases. Germline-derived CDR1 and CDR2 are SGHTA and FQGNSA. Trimming took 3 bases from V and 0 from J; bases not matched to a gene: 5. This CDR3 is built from 15 residues.

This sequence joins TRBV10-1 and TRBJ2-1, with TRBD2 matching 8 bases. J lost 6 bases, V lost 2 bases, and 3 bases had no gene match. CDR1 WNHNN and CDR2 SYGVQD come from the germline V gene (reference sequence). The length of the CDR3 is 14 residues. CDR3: CASSEGTRINEQFF. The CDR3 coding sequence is TGCGCCAGCAGTGAGGGGACTAGGATCAATGAGCAGTTCTTC.

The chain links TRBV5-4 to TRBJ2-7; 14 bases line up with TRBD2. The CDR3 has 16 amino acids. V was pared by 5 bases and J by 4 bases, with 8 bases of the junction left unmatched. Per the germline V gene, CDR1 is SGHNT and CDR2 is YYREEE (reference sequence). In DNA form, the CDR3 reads TGTGCCAGCAGAGGGACTAGCGGGAGTTTACGTTACGAGCAGTACTTC. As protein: CASRGTSGSLRYEQYF.

CDR3 protein: CASSAESGFSAFF. CDR3 bases: TGTGCCAGCAGCGCAGAGTCGGGGTTTAGTGCTTTCTTT. The rearrangement joins TRBV6-5 to TRBJ1-1; D ambiguous. V lost 6 bases and J 11 bases, leaving 19 bases between the germline ends. CDR3 length: 13 amino acids. Per germline, CDR1 MNHEY and CDR2 SVGAGI.

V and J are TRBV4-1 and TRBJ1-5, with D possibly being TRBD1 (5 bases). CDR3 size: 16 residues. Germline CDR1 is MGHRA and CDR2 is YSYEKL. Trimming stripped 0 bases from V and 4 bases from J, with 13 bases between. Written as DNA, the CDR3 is TGCGCCAGCAGCCAAGATCGGGGGTTTGGGAATCAGCCCCAGCATTTT. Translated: CASSQDRGFGNQPQHF.